The clone carrying this T cell receptor beta chain was observed a handful of times. The antigen is unknown. Incorporated into the TCR beta cDNA libraries were unique molecular identifiers, which served to reduce PCR and sequencing biases. TCRdb passed the PCR reads through MiXCR, listing each CDR3 protein once. The sample consists of roughly 800,000 distinct CDR3 sequences, 25% to 30% of them appearing once. These data come from a study of post-analysis software for immune sequencing data. Looking at the study overall: Secondary progressive, relapsing-remitting and progressive-relapsing multiple sclerosis were among the included disease courses.

Overall study results and limits: Five or six TRBV segments, TRBV5-6, TRBV5-1 and TRBV20-1 among them, were found more frequent in patients than controls.

The ends were cut back, 2 bases at V and 8 bases at J, with 9 bases in the middle. Germline V CDR1 and CDR2: MNHEY, SVGAGI. CDR3 size: 13 residues. The V gene is TRBV6-5, the J gene TRBJ2-2; the D gene could be TRBD1 or TRBD2 (5 bases each). The receptor comes from a girl aged 10 to 17 with multiple sclerosis. The sequenced sample was blood. As DNA, the CDR3 is TGTGCCAGCAGTTACCCGAGGGGAGGGGAGCTGTTTTTT. Amino acid sequence: CASSYPRGGELFF.